What follows is one TCR beta chain and its context. Its target is not known. The CDR3 loop spans 12 amino acids. Trimming cost V 6 bases and J 5 bases, with 7 bases left between them. Germline V lookup: CDR1 LGHNT, CDR2 FRNRAP. PCR amplification relied on 60 Vbeta primers (plus 13 Jbeta primers). The table came from immunoSEQ multiplex PCR; TCRdb's copy has only in-frame clones and leaves some out. The data show some 120,000 clones, 83% seen once. This entry comes from a study of cytomegalovirus exposure and HLA in healthy donors. Across the study: Previous work identified some 120 million unique TCR beta sequences from about 179 million T cells. Caucasian-associated ancestry cluster membership applied to 75% to 85% of 398 genotyped donors.

Broader study findings: The number of N-insertions in an Asian-associated ancestry cluster was reportedly below the approximately 690-donor mean in a later analysis. Whilst most TCR sequences proved rare, a subset of public TCRs occurred across many donors.

Source material: PBMCs. This rearrangement joins TRBV12-5 to TRBJ2-2, with unresolved D. The receptor was isolated from a middle-aged woman in good health and CMV-seropositive. In DNA, the CDR3 is TGTGCTAGTGGGACCAGGACCGGGGAGCTGTTTTTT. It yields the protein CASGTRTGELFF.